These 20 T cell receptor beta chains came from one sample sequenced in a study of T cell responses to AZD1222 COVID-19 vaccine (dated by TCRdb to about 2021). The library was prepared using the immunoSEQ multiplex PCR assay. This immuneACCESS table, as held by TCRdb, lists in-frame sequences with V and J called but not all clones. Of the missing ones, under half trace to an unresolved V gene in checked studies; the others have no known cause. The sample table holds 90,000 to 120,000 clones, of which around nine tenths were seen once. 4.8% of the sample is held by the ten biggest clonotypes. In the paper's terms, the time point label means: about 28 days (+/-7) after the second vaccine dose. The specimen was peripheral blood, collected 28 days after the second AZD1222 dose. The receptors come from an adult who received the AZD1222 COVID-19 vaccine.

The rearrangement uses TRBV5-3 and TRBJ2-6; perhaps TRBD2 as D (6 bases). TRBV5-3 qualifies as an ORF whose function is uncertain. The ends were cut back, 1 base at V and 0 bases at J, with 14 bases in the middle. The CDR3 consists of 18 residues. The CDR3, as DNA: TGTGCCAGAAGCTTGCGGGGGTTGCCCTACTCTGGGGCCAACGTCCTGACTTTC. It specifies CARSLRGLPYSGANVLTF.

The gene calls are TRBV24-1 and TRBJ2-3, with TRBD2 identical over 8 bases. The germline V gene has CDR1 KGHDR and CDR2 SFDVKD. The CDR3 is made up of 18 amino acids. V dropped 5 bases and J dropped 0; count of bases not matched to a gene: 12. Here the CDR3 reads CATSGPIGRALSTDTQYF. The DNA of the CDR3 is TGTGCCACCAGTGGCCCCATCGGGAGGGCCCTTAGCACAGATACGCAGTATTTT.

Here the CDR3 reads CASRGNTEAFF. Here the CDR3 DNA reads TGCGCCAGCAGGGGGAACACTGAAGCTTTCTTT. The V and J genes are TRBV5-1 and TRBJ1-1; D uncertain. This CDR3 has 11 amino acids. Trimming took off 5 bases at V and 1 base at J, with 3 bases between the two ends. Germline values: CDR1 SGHRS, CDR2 YFSETQ. Drawing the rest from reference TRBV5-1 and TRBJ1-1, the complete variable domain is KAGVTQTPRYLIKTRGQQVTLSCSPISGHRSVSWYQQTPGQGLQFLFEYFSETQRNKGNFPGRFSGRQFSNSRSEMNVSTLELGDSALYLCASRGNTEAFFGQGTRLTVV.

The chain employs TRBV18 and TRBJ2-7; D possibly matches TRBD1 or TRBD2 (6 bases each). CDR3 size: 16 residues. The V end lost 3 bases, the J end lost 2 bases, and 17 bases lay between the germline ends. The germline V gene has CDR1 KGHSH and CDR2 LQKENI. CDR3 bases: TGTGCCAGCTCACCTGGGGGGCCACATAACGCCTACGAGCAGTACTTC. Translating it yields CASSPGGPHNAYEQYF. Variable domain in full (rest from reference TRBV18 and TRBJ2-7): NAGVMQNPRHLVRRRGQEARLRCSPMKGHSHVYWYRQLPEEGLKFMVYLQKENIIDESGMPKERFSAEFPKEGPSILRIQQVVRGDSAAYFCASSPGGPHNAYEQYFGPGTRLTVT.

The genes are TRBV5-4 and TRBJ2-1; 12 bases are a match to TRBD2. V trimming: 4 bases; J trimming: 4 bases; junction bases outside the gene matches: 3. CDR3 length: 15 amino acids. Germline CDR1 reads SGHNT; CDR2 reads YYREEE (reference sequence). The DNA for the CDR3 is TGTGCCAGCAGCCAGACTAGCGGGGGTTACAATGAGCAGTTCTTC. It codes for CASSQTSGGYNEQFF. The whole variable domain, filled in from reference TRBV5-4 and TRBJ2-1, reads ETGVTQSPTHLIKTRGQQVTLRCSSQSGHNTVSWYQQALGQGPQFIFQYYREEENGRGNFPPRFSGLQFPNYSSELNVNALELDDSALYLCASSQTSGGYNEQFFGPGTRLTVL.

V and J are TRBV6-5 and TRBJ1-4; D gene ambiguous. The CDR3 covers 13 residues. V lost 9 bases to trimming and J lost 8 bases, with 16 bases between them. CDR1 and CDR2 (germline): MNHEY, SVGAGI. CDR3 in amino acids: CASTGPTGEKLFF. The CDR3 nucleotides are TGTGCCAGTACCGGGCCGACGGGGGAAAAACTGTTTTTT.

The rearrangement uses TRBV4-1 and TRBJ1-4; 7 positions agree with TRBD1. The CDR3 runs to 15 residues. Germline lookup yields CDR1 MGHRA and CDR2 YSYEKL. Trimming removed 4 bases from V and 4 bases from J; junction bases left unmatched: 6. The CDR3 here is CASSPGTVVNEKLFF. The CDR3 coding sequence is TGCGCCAGCAGCCCCGGGACAGTGGTTAATGAAAAACTGTTTTTT.

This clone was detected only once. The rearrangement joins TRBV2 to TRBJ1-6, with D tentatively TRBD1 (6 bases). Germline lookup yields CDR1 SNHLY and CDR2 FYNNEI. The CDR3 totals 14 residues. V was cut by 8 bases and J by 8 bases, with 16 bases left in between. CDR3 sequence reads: CASRPGAGYSPLHF. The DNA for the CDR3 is TGTGCCAGCCGACCAGGGGCAGGGTATTCACCCCTCCACTTT.

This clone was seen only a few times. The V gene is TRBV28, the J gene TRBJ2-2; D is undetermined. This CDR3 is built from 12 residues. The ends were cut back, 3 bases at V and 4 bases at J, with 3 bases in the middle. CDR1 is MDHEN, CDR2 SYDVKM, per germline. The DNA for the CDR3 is TGTGCCAGCAGTTTCCCCACCGGGGAGCTGTTTTTT. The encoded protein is CASSFPTGELFF.

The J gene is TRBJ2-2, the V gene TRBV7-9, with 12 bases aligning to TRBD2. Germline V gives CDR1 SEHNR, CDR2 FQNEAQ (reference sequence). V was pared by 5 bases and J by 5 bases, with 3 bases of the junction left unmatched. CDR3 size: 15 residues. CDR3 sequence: CASSDGTSGTGELFF. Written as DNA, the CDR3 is TGTGCCAGCAGCGACGGGACTAGCGGGACCGGGGAGCTGTTTTTT.

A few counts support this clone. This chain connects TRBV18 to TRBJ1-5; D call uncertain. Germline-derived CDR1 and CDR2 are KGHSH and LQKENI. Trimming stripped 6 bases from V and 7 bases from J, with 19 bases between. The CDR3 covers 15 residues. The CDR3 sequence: CASSEGAVRRQPQHF. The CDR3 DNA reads TGTGCCAGCTCCGAGGGAGCAGTTCGCCGCCAGCCCCAGCATTTT.

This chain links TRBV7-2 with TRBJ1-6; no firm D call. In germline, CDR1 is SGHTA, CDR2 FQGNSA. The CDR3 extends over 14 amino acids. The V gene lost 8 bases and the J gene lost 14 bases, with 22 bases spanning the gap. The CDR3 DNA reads TGTGCCAGCGCCCCGAGGAACCAATTCCTGGCCCTCCACTTT. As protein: CASAPRNQFLALHF.

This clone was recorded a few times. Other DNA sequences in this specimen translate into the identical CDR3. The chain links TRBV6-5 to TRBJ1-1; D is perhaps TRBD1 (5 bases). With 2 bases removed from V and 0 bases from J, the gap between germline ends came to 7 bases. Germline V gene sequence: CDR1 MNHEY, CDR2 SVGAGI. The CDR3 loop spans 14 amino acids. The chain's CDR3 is CASSYGGLNTEAFF. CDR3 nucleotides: TGTGCCAGCAGTTACGGGGGGTTGAACACTGAAGCTTTCTTT.

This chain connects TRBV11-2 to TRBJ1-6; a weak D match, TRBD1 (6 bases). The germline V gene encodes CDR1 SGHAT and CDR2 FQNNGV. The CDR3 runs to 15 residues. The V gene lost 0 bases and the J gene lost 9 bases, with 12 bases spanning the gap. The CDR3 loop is CASSLDPGAASPLHF. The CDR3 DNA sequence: TGTGCCAGCAGCTTAGATCCAGGGGCGGCTTCACCCCTCCACTTT.

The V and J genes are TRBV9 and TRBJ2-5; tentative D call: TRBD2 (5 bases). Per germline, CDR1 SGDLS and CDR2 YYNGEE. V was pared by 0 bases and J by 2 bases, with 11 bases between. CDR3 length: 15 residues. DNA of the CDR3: TGTGCCAGCAGCGTAGGACTATTCGCTCAAGAGACCCAGTACTTC. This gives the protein CASSVGLFAQETQYF. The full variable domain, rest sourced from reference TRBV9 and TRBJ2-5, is DSGVTQTPKHLITATGQRVTLRCSPRSGDLSVYWYQQSLDQGLQFLIQYYNGEERAKGNILERFSAQQFPDLHSELNLSSLELGDSALYFCASSVGLFAQETQYFGPGTRLLVL.

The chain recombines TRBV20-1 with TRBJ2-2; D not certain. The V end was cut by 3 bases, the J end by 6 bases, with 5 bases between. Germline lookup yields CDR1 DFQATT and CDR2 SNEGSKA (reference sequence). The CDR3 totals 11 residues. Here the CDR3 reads CSASKAGELFF. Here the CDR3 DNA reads TGCAGTGCTAGCAAGGCCGGGGAGCTGTTTTTT.

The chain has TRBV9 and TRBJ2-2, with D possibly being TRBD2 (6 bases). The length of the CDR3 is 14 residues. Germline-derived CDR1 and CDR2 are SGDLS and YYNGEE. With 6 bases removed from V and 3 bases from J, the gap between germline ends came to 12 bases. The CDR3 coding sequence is TGTGCCAGCAAGATGGGAGGTGACACCGGGGAGCTGTTTTTT. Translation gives CASKMGGDTGELFF.

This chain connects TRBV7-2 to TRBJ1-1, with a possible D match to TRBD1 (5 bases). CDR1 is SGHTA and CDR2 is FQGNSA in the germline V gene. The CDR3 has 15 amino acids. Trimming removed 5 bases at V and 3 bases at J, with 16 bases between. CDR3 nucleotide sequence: TGTGCCAGCAGCCGGGACGGGGGTGCGGACACTGAAGCTTTCTTT. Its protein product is CASSRDGGADTEAFF.

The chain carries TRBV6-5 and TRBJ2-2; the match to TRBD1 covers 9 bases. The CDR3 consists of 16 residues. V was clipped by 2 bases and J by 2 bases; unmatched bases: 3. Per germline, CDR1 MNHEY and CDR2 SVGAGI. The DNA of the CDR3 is TGTGCCAGCAGTTACCTTACAGGGGGCAACACCGGGGAGCTGTTTTTT. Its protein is CASSYLTGGNTGELFF.

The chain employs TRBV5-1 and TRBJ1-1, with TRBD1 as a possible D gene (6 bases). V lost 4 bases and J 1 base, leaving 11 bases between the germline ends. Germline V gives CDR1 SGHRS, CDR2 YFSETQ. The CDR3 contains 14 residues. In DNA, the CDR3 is TGCGCCAGCAGCACCCTGACAGGGAACACTGAAGCTTTCTTT. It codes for CASSTLTGNTEAFF.